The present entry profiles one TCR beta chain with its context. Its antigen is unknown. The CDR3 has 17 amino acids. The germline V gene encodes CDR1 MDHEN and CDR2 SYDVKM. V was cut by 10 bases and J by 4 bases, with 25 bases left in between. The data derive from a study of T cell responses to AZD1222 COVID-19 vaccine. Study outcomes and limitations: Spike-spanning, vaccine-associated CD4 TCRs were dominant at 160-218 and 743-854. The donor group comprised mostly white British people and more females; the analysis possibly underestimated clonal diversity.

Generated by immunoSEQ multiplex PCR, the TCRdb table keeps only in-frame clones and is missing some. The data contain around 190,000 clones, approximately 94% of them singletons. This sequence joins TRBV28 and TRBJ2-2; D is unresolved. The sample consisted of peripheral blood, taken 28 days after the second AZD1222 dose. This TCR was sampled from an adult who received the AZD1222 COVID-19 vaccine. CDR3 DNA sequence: TGTGCCACTCTGAGGTTTGGGGTAGGAGTTCGCACCGGGGAGCTGTTTTTT. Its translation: CATLRFGVGVRTGELFF.